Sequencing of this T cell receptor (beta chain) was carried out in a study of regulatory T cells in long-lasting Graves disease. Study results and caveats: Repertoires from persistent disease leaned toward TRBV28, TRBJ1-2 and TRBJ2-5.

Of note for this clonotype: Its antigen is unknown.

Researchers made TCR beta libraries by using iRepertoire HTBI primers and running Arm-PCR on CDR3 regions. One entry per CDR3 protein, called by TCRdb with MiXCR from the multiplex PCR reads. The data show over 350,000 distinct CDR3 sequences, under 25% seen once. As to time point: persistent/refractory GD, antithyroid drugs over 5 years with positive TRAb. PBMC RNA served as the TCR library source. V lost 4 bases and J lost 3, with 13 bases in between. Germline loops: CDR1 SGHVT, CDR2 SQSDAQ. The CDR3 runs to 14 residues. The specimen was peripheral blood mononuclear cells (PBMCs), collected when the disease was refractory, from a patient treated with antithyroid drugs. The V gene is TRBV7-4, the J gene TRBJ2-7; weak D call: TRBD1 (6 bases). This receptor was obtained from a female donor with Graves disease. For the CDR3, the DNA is TGTGCCAGCAGCTGCAGGGGCCTATTCTACGAGCAGTACTTC. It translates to CASSCRGLFYEQYF.